This T cell receptor beta chain was sequenced during a study of control samples from healthy donors and cancer patients. Data came from immunoSEQ multiplex PCR; TCRdb stores just in-frame clones and leaves some out. The sample consists of some 100,000 clones, just over 85% of them appearing once. The sequence was collected from a man aged 30 to 39 in good health. Input material: blood.

This chain's CDR3 is CASSIQPGQIYNEQFF. The CDR3 nucleotides read TGTGCCAGCAGTATTCAGCCGGGACAGATCTACAATGAGCAGTTCTTC. The rearrangement joins TRBV6-4 to TRBJ2-1; 7 bases map to TRBD1. The CDR3 has 16 residues. Germline V gene data show CDR1 as MRHNA and CDR2 as SNTAGT. The trim removed 5 bases at V and 3 bases at J, leaving 10 bases unmatched.